What follows describes a single T cell receptor (beta chain). Its antigen is not identified. This sample stems from a study of long-term antiretroviral therapy in people with HIV. Overall study findings and caveats: In the period from 2004 to 2017, blood was collected, possibly under older ART regimens. Once patients were on ART, diversity went higher but still fell short of transplant donor controls. Comparison with controls showed narrower CDR3 length ranges in HIV repertoires.

In germline, CDR1 is MNHNY, CDR2 SVGAGI (reference sequence). The CDR3 sequence is 16 residues long. Trimming took off 2 bases at V and 0 bases at J, with 11 bases between the two ends. Sequencing relied on immunoSEQ assay v3.0, run at survey level. Sequencing used immunoSEQ multiplex PCR; TCRdb keeps in-frame clones, though not all of them. The repertoire holds around 29,000 clones, with 90% as singletons. This TCR came from a man in his fifties or sixties with HIV. This material consisted of unsorted PBMCs, taken 3.2 years before starting antiretroviral therapy. The chain links TRBV6-6 to TRBJ1-3, with D maybe TRBD1 (6 bases). The CDR3 loop reads CASSYGQTHSGNTIYF. The CDR3 nucleotides read TGTGCCAGCAGTTACGGACAGACTCACTCTGGAAACACCATATATTTT.